This T cell receptor (beta chain) is from a study of CD8 T cells in ankylosing spondylitis. This clonotype was found a few times. Its antigen is not identified. Researchers built TCR beta libraries using quantitative 5'-RACE with molecular barcodes. TCRdb itself ran the 5' RACE reads through MiXCR, one entry per CDR3 protein. Counted here are approximately 220,000 distinct CDR3 sequences, under 30% occurring once; the ten biggest clones make up about 6.9%. Study-level points and caveats: Ankylosing spondylitis blood seemed to carry a telltale TCR beta motif made of under 10 highly homologous variants. Disease-linked clones reportedly showed significant enrichment in matched ankylosing spondylitis synovial fluid. Previously reported in reactive arthritis synovial fluid and blood were some of the motif variants.

From germline, CDR1 is SGHRS and CDR2 YFSETQ. This CDR3 has 14 amino acids. Trimming removed 5 bases from V and 0 bases from J, with 8 bases in between. The material sequenced was blood, either unsorted or a sorted T cell fraction (not recorded which). V gene TRBV5-1 combines with J gene TRBJ2-2; D uncertain. This sequence originates from a male donor with ankylosing spondylitis or in good health (not recorded which). CDR3 sequence: CASSYATNTGELFF. As DNA, the CDR3 is TGCGCCAGCAGTTACGCTACGAACACCGGGGAGCTGTTTTTT.